Each of the 22 T cell receptor beta chains below was sequenced from the same sample in a study of graft-versus-host responses after intestinal transplantation. Data came from immunoSEQ multiplex PCR; TCRdb stores just in-frame clones and leaves some out. The sample records about 96,000 clones, 80% to 95% being singletons. These receptors have no identified antigens. The sequenced sample was unstimulated CD4+ T cells sorted from spleen or lymph node cells, obtained before intestinal transplant. The receptors originated from a human donor who received an intestinal transplant.

V usage is TRBV19 and J usage is TRBJ1-1, with D possibly matching TRBD1 (6 bases). The V end was cut by 5 bases, the J end by 4 bases, with 14 bases between. The CDR3 runs 14 residues. CDR1 LNHDA and CDR2 SQIVND come from the germline V gene (reference sequence). The CDR3 sequence is CASSARGEGTEAFF. CDR3 bases: TGTGCCAGTAGTGCCAGGGGAGAGGGCACTGAAGCTTTCTTT.

The CDR3 region is CASSLRLAAYNEQFF. CDR3 DNA sequence: TGTGCCAGCTCCCTAAGGCTAGCGGCCTACAATGAGCAGTTCTTC. The V gene is TRBV6-1, the J gene TRBJ2-1; 7 bases are a match to TRBD2. Germline CDR1 reads MNHNS; CDR2 reads SASEGT. There are 15 residues in the CDR3. Trimming cost V 8 bases and J 2 bases; bases outside gene matches: 9.

The chain recombines TRBV27 with TRBJ2-1; 8 positions agree with TRBD2. V lost 5 bases and J lost 7; bases outside the gene matches: 16. CDR1 and CDR2 from the germline V gene are MNHEY and SMNVEV (reference sequence). The CDR3 length is 17 residues. Here the CDR3 DNA reads TGTGCCAGCAGTCCCTCCGGCTTCAGCGGGAGTCAGAATGAGCAGTTCTTC. Its translation is CASSPSGFSGSQNEQFF.

This clone occurred once. The CDR3, as DNA: TGTGCCAGCAGTTACTCGAGACGGCAGTCGGGGACCCAGTACTTC. Translating it yields CASSYSRRQSGTQYF. The chain links TRBV6-5 to TRBJ2-5; no definite D call. The V gene's germline CDR1 is MNHEY and CDR2 SVGAGI. V was shortened by 0 bases and J by 7 bases, with 15 bases between the two germline ends. This CDR3 region has 15 residues.

V and J are TRBV30 and TRBJ2-3, with 10 positions matching TRBD2. There are 13 residues in the CDR3. Germline V CDR1 and CDR2: GTSNPN, SVGIG (reference sequence). The junction had 6 bases not matched to a gene; V was cut back by 6 bases and J by 6 bases. In nucleotides, the CDR3 is TGTGCCTGCAAAGCGGGAGGGCCGGATACGCAGTATTTT. Protein sequence: CACKAGGPDTQYF.

There are a few counts of this clone. The rearrangement uses TRBV21-1 and TRBJ1-1; TRBD1, the table's D call, lacks a check against the DNA. TRBV21-1 is marked as a pseudogene. This CDR3 contains 11 residues. CDR3 in DNA: TGTGCCAGCGCATGGACAGTACGAGCTTTCTTT. This translates into CASAWTVRAFF.

The chain joins TRBV2 to TRBJ2-7, with TRBD2 matching 7 bases. This CDR3 spans 15 amino acids. The V and J ends lost 2 bases and 1 base, in that order; junction bases with no gene match: 5. CDR1 SNHLY and CDR2 FYNNEI come from the germline V gene. The CDR3 spells CASSELTSWSYEQYF. The CDR3 DNA reads TGTGCCAGCAGTGAATTGACTAGCTGGTCCTACGAGCAGTACTTC.

The chain links TRBV2 to TRBJ1-5; D might be TRBD1 (6 bases). This CDR3 is 13 amino acids long. The ends were cut back, 6 bases at V and 6 bases at J, with 12 bases in the middle. CDR1 SNHLY and CDR2 FYNNEI come from the germline V gene. CDR3 DNA: TGTGCCAGCAGGGATACAGGGTCTCAGCCCCAGCATTTT. It is translated as CASRDTGSQPQHF.

This sequence joins TRBV30 and TRBJ2-7; tentative D call: TRBD1 (5 bases). Per the germline V gene, CDR1 is GTSNPN and CDR2 is SVGIG (reference sequence). The CDR3 contains 13 residues. The ends were cut back, 2 bases at V and 5 bases at J, with 13 bases in the middle. The CDR3 sequence is CAWSRPVRDEQYF. In nucleotides, the CDR3 is TGTGCCTGGAGTAGGCCAGTCAGGGACGAGCAGTACTTC. Based on the CDR3 plus reference TRBV30 and TRBJ2-7, the full variable domain is SQTIHQWPATLVQPVGSPLSLECTVEGTSNPNLYWYRQAAGRGLQLLFYSVGIGQISSEVPQNLSASRPQDRQFILSSKKLLLSDSGFYLCAWSRPVRDEQYFGPGTRLTVT.

This chain uses TRBV27 with TRBJ2-6, with D perhaps TRBD1 (5 bases). Germline V gives CDR1 MNHEY, CDR2 SMNVEV (reference sequence). The CDR3 loop spans 16 amino acids. Trimming cost V 1 base and J 4 bases, with 11 bases left between them. CDR3 loop: CASSLFYQGGANVLTF. Written as DNA, the CDR3 is TGTGCCAGCAGTTTATTCTACCAGGGCGGGGCCAACGTCCTGACTTTC.

V is TRBV6-1 and J is TRBJ2-1; 7 bases match TRBD1. This CDR3 contains 15 residues. The J segment lost 4 bases and the V segment lost 3 bases, leaving 6 bases of the junction unmatched. Germline V gene lookup returns CDR1 MNHNS and CDR2 SASEGT. CDR3 residues: CASSENRGRYNEQFF. The CDR3, as DNA: TGTGCCAGCAGTGAGAACAGGGGAAGGTACAATGAGCAGTTCTTC.

In this sample, this clone turned up once. The CDR3 reads CASSLAGAGGLYEQYF. The CDR3 nucleotides are TGTGCCAGCAGTTTGGCCGGGGCGGGAGGATTGTACGAGCAGTACTTC. The chain combines TRBV28 with TRBJ2-7, with 8 positions matching TRBD2. V was clipped by 3 bases and J by 4 bases; unmatched bases: 11. CDR3 length equals 16 residues. Germline V gives CDR1 MDHEN, CDR2 SYDVKM.

This clone has just one count. This chain uses TRBV13 with TRBJ1-1, with 7 nucleotides matching TRBD1. This CDR3 comprises 14 residues. Germline V lookup: CDR1 PRHDT, CDR2 FYEKMQ (reference sequence). J lost 0 bases, V lost 5 bases, and 3 bases had no gene match. CDR3 protein: CASSQGTVNTEAFF. In DNA form, the CDR3 reads TGTGCCAGCAGCCAAGGGACAGTGAACACTGAAGCTTTCTTT.

V gene TRBV2 combines with J gene TRBJ2-7; 10 bases align to TRBD1. Germline CDR1 reads SNHLY; CDR2 reads FYNNEI. V gave up 6 bases and J gave up 6 bases; unmatched junction bases: 11. The CDR3 is made up of 15 amino acids. The CDR3 bases are TGTGCCAGCAGCCTTTCCGGGACAGGGGTGCTCGAGCAGTACTTC. Its protein product is CASSLSGTGVLEQYF.

The chain uses TRBV4-2 and TRBJ2-3; D is unclear. Trimming removed 4 bases from V and 0 bases from J, with 5 bases in between. The V gene's germline CDR1 is LGHNA and CDR2 YNFKEQ. The CDR3 is 13 residues long. CDR3 sequence: CASSPSSTDTQYF. In DNA form, the CDR3 reads TGTGCCAGCAGCCCTTCTAGCACAGATACGCAGTATTTT.

The chain uses TRBV7-6 and TRBJ1-2; possible D gene TRBD1, 6 bases. The CDR3 is made up of 14 amino acids. Trimming removed 1 base at V and 3 bases at J, with 9 bases between. CDR1 SGHVS and CDR2 FNYEAQ come from the germline V gene. As DNA, the CDR3 is TGTGCCAGCAGCTTAGTGGCAGGGGACTATGGCTACACCTTC. Protein: CASSLVAGDYGYTF.

The rearrangement joins TRBV9 to TRBJ2-1, with D perhaps TRBD1 (6 bases). Germline V gene sequence: CDR1 SGDLS, CDR2 YYNGEE. The CDR3 contains 18 residues. The V gene lost 3 bases and the J gene lost 0 bases, with 19 bases spanning the gap. The CDR3 DNA sequence: TGTGCCAGCAGCGGAGCCCCATGGGGGCTGAGCTCCTACAATGAGCAGTTCTTC. Amino acids: CASSGAPWGLSSYNEQFF.

The chain carries TRBV7-2 and TRBJ1-5; 10 nucleotides line up with TRBD1. Germline assignment: CDR1 SGHTA and CDR2 FQGNSA. The CDR3 loop spans 17 amino acids. V gave up 3 bases and J gave up 0 bases; unmatched junction bases: 5. DNA for the CDR3: TGTGCCAGCAGCTTGACAGGGGGCGGGTTTAGCAATCAGCCCCAGCATTTT. Protein: CASSLTGGGFSNQPQHF.

The rearrangement links TRBV5-5 to TRBJ1-5; possible D gene TRBD1, 6 bases. V was cut by 7 bases and J by 2 bases, with 16 bases left in between. Germline-derived CDR1 and CDR2 are SGHKS and YYEKEE (reference sequence). The CDR3 totals 15 residues. Here the CDR3 reads CASSLDPGGNQPQHF. The CDR3, as DNA: TGTGCCAGCTCCCTTGACCCAGGGGGCAATCAGCCCCAGCATTTT.

The J gene is TRBJ1-1, the V gene TRBV6-1; unclear D gene. This CDR3 contains 13 residues. Trimming left V 0 bases short and J 8 bases short, with 10 bases between. The germline V gene has CDR1 MNHNS and CDR2 SASEGT. In DNA, the CDR3 is TGTGCCAGCAGTGAAGCCCAGGAGGTAGAAGCTTTCTTT. Residues: CASSEAQEVEAFF.

This clone appeared once. The rearrangement joins TRBV28 to TRBJ1-2, with D maybe TRBD1 (5 bases). The V gene lost 6 bases and the J gene lost 5 bases, with 10 bases spanning the gap. The CDR3 consists of 12 residues. Germline values: CDR1 MDHEN, CDR2 SYDVKM. CDR3 residues: CASSPGTYGYTF. CDR3 DNA sequence: TGTGCCAGCAGCCCGGGGACTTATGGCTACACCTTC.

This clone has only one observation. The chain recombines TRBV6-1 with TRBJ2-5, with TRBD2 identical over 12 bases. Germline V gene sequence: CDR1 MNHNS, CDR2 SASEGT. The V segment lost 7 bases and the J segment 6 bases; nucleotides outside the gene matches: 6. This CDR3 has 14 residues. CDR3: CASIRLAGAQTQYF. As DNA, the CDR3 is TGTGCCAGCATCAGACTAGCGGGGGCGCAGACCCAGTACTTC.